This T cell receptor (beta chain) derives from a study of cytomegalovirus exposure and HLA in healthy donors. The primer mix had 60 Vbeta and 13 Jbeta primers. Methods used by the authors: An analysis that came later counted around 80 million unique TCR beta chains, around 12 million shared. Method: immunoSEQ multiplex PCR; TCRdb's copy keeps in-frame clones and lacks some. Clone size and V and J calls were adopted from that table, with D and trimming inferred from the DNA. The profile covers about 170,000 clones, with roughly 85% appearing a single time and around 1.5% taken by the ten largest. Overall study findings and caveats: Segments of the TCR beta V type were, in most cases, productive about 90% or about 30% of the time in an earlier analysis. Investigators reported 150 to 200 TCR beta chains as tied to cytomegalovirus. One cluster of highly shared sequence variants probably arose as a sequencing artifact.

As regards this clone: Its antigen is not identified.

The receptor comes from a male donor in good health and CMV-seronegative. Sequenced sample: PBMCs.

This CDR3 is CASTRPRGGSYEQYF. In DNA form, the CDR3 reads TGTGCCAGCACCCGGCCCCGCGGCGGCTCCTACGAGCAGTACTTC. The chain joins TRBV7-2 to TRBJ2-5; unclear D gene. The J call may be in error: the DNA end matches TRBJ2-7 better. The V gene's germline CDR1 is SGHTA and CDR2 FQGNSA. CDR3 length: 15 residues.